The following is a T cell receptor beta chain sequence with its context. What it binds is not known. The data stem from a study of blood T cells in healthy people across ages. The second PCR ran 7 to 11 cycles with a sample-barcoded 5' primer and J-beta primers. Each cDNA molecule received a tag from a template-switch adaptor that had 12 random nucleotides. Sequencing recovered at least 2.5 million CDR3-containing paired-end reads from each sample. MiXCR was run by TCRdb on the 5' RACE reads, yielding one entry per CDR3 protein. The repertoire holds hundreds of thousands of distinct CDR3 sequences, with approximately 53% as singletons. Every donor contributed about 10 milliliters of peripheral blood by blood draw. Study-level results: Naive T cell percentage showed a strong correlation with TCR beta diversity.

The receptor comes from a man aged 40-55 years in good health. The source material was blood.

CDR3 sequence reads: CASSIGARVYNEQFF. The CDR3 coding sequence is TGCGCCAGCAGCATAGGGGCACGGGTGTACAATGAGCAGTTCTTC. The chain combines TRBV5-1 with TRBJ2-1; perhaps TRBD1 as D (5 bases). V was trimmed by 4 bases and J by 4 bases, leaving 15 bases between them. Germline values: CDR1 SGHRS, CDR2 YFSETQ. The CDR3 runs 15 residues.